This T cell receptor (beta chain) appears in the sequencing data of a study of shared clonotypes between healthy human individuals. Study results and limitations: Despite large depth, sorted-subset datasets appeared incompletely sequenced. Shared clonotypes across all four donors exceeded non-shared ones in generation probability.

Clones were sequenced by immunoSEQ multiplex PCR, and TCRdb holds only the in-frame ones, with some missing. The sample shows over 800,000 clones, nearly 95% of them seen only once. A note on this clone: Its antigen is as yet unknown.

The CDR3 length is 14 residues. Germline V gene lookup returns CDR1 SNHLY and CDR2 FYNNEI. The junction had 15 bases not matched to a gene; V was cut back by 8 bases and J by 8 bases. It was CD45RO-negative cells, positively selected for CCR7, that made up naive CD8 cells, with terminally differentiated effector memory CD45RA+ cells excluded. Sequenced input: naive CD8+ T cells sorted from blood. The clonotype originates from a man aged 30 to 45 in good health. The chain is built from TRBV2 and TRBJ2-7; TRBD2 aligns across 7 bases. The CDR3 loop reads CASPGKNAGDQQYF. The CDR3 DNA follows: TGTGCCAGCCCCGGGAAAAACGCGGGAGATCAGCAGTACTTC.